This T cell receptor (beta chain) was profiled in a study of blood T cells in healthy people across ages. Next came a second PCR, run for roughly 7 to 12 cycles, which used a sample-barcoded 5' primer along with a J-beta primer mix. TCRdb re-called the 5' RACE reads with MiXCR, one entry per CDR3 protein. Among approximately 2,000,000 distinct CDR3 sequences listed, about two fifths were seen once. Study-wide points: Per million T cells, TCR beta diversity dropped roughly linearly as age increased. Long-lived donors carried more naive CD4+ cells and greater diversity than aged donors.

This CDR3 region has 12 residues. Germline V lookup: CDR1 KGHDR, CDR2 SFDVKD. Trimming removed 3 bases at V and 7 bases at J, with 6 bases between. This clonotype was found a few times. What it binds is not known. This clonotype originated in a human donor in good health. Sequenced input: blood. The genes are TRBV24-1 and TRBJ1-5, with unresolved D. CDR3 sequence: CATSDPPQPQHF. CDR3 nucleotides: TGTGCCACCAGTGATCCTCCCCAGCCCCAGCATTTT.